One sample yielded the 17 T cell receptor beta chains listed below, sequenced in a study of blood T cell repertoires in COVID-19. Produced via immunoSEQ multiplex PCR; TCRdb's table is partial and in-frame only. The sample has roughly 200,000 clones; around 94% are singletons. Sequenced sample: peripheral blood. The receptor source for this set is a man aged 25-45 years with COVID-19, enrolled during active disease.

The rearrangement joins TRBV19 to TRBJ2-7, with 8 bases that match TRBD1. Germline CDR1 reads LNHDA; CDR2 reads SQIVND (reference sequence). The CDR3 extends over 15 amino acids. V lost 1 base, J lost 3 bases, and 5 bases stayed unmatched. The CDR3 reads CASSIAGTGFYEQYF. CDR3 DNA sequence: TGTGCCAGTAGTATAGCAGGGACAGGATTCTACGAGCAGTACTTC.

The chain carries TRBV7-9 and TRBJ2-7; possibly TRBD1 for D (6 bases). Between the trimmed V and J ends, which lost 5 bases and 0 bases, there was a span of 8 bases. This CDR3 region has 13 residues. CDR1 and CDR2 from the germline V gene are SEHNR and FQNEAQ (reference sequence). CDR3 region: CASSEQGSYEQYF. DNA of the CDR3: TGTGCCAGCAGCGAACAGGGCTCCTACGAGCAGTACTTC.

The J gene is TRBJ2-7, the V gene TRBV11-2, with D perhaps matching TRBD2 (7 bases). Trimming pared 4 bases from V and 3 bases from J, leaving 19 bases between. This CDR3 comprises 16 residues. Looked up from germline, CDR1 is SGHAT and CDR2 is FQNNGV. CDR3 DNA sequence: TGTGCCAGCAGCTCTGGGCCTGGGGGGGGCCGCTACGAGCAGTACTTC. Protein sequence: CASSSGPGGGRYEQYF.

CDR3: CASSPTGQVDEKLFF. CDR3 nucleotide sequence: TGTGCCAGCAGCCCTACGGGACAGGTGGATGAAAAACTGTTTTTT. The chain uses TRBV11-2 and TRBJ1-4; 8 bases match TRBD1. There are 15 residues in the CDR3. Looked up from germline, CDR1 is SGHAT and CDR2 is FQNNGV. V dropped 5 bases and J dropped 6; count of bases not matched to a gene: 8. The variable domain in full, completed from reference TRBV11-2 and TRBJ1-4, reads EAGVAQSPRYKIIEKRQSVAFWCNPISGHATLYWYQQILGQGPKLLIQFQNNGVVDDSQLPKDRFSAERLKGVDSTLKIQPAKLEDSAVYLCASSPTGQVDEKLFFGSGTQLSVL.

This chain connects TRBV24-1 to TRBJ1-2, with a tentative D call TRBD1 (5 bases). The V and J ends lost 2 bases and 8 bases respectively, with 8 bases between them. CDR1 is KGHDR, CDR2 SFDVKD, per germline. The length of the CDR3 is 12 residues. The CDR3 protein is CATSDWRDGYTF. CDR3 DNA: TGTGCCACCAGTGATTGGAGGGACGGCTACACCTTC.

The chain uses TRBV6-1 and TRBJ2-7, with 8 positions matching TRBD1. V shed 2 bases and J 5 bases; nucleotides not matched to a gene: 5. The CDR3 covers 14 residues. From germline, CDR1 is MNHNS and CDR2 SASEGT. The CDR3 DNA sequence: TGTGCCAGCAGTGAAAGGGCAGGGGGCCACGAGCAGTACTTC. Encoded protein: CASSERAGGHEQYF.

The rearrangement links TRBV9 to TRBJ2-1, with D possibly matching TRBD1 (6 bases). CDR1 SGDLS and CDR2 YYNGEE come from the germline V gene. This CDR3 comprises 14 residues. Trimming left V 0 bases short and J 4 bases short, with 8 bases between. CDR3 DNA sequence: TGTGCCAGCAGCGTAGACACAGGGTACAATGAGCAGTTCTTC. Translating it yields CASSVDTGYNEQFF.

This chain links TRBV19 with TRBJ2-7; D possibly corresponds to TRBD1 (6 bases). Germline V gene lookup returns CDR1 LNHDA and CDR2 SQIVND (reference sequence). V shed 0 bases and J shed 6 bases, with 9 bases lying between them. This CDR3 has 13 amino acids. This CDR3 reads CASSIDTGTEQYF. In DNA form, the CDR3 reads TGTGCCAGTAGTATAGATACAGGGACCGAGCAGTACTTC.

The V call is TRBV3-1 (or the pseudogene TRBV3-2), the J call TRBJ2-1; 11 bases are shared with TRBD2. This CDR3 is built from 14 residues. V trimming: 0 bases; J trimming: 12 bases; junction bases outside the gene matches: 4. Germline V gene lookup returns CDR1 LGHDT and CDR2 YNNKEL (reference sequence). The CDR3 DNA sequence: TGTGCCAGCAGCCAAGACCTAGCGGGGGGTACGCAGTTCTTC. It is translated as CASSQDLAGGTQFF.

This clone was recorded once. The CDR3 DNA reads TGTGCCAGCTCACCACCGGTTTCCGGGAACACTGAAGCTTTCTTT. It translates to CASSPPVSGNTEAFF. The chain recombines TRBV18 with TRBJ1-1; no reliable D call. The CDR3 extends over 15 amino acids. Trimming cost V 0 bases and J 1 base, with 9 bases left between them. CDR1 and CDR2 from the germline V gene are KGHSH and LQKENI.

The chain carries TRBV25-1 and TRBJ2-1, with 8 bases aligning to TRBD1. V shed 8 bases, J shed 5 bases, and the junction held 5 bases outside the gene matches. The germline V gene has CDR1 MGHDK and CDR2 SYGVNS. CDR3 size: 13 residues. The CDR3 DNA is TGTGCCAGCCAAAGGACAGGGAACAATGAGCAGTTCTTC. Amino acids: CASQRTGNNEQFF.

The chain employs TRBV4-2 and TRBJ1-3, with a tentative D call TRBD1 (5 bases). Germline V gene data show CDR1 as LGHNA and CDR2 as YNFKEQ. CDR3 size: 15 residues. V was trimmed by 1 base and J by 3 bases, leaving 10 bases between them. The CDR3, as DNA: TGTGCCAGCAGCCAAGCCGGGGGGGATGGAAACACCATATATTTT. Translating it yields CASSQAGGDGNTIYF.

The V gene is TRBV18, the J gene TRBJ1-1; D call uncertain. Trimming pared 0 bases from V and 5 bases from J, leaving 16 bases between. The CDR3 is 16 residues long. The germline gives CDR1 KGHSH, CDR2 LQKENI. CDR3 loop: CASSPPVKAERTEAFF. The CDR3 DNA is TGTGCCAGCTCACCACCGGTGAAAGCGGAGCGGACTGAAGCTTTCTTT.

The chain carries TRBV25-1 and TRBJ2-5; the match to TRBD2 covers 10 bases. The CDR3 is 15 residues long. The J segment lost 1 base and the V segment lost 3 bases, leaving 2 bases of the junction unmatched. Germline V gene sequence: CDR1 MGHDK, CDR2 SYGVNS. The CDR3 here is CASSDSGGPQETQYF. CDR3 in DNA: TGTGCCAGCAGTGATAGCGGGGGGCCCCAAGAGACCCAGTACTTC.

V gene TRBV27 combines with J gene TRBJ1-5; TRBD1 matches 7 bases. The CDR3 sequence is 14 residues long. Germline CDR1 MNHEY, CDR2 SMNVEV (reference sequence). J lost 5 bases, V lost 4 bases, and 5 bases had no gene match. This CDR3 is CASSSGTVHQPQHF. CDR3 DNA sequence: TGTGCCAGCAGTTCCGGGACAGTACATCAGCCCCAGCATTTT.

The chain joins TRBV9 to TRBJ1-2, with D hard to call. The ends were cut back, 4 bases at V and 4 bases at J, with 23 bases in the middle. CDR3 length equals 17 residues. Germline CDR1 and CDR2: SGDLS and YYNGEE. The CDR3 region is CASSPSSSALDIYGYTF. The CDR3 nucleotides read TGTGCCAGCAGCCCTTCGTCAAGTGCCCTTGACATCTATGGCTACACCTTC.

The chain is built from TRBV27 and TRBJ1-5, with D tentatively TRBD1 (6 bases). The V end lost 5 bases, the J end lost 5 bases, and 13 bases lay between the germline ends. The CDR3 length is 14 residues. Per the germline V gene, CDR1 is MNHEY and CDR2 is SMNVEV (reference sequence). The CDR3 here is CASSAQGQYQPQHF. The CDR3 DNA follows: TGTGCCAGCAGTGCGCAGGGGCAGTATCAGCCCCAGCATTTT.